Below, 9 T cell receptor beta chains from the same sample are listed, as sequenced in a study of T-cell reconstitution after alpha-beta-depleted transplantation in children. Researchers prepared the TCRbeta library using unique molecular identifiers, the study reports. MiXCR, applied by TCRdb to the PCR reads, yields one record per CDR3 protein. The data contain hundreds of thousands of distinct CDR3 sequences, 9.5% to 15% of them singletons. This material consisted of PBMCs from the stem cell graft donor, taken from the stem cell graft. All receptors come from a human donor who donated a stem cell graft to a child with acute lymphoblastic leukemia.

This clonotype was seen at least ten times. This sequence joins TRBV18 and TRBJ2-7, with D perhaps TRBD1 (5 bases). The germline V gene has CDR1 KGHSH and CDR2 LQKENI. V lost 3 bases, J lost 6 bases, and 15 bases lay in between. The CDR3 runs to 14 residues. CDR3 bases: TGTGCCAGCTCACCGTTAGGGGTAGCAGGCGAGCAGTACTTC. It is translated as CASSPLGVAGEQYF.

At least ten counts were recorded for this clonotype. The chain combines TRBV5-1 with TRBJ2-1; no clear D gene. CDR3 size: 17 residues. Deletions cut 4 bases from V and 7 bases from J, with 24 bases between. Germline CDR1 SGHRS, CDR2 YFSETQ. This chain's CDR3 is CASSPLGEPATINEQFF. The CDR3 DNA sequence: TGCGCCAGCAGCCCGCTTGGTGAGCCGGCGACCATTAATGAGCAGTTCTTC.

As for this clonotype: Mismatch with germline at one junction end may stem from a read error. V is TRBV7-2 and J is TRBJ2-1; 10 nucleotides agree with TRBD2. Germline V gives CDR1 SGHTA, CDR2 FQGNSA. The CDR3 covers 14 residues. DNA for the CDR3: TGTGCCAGCAGCGTAGCGGGGGGCCCGAATGAGCAGTTCTTC. As protein: CASSVAGGPNEQFF.

Many counts were recorded for this clonotype. The chain links TRBV4-3 to TRBJ2-2; D not certain. V lost 1 base and J 0 bases, leaving 9 bases between the germline ends. Germline values: CDR1 LGHNA, CDR2 YSLEER. The CDR3 sequence is 16 residues long. CDR3 amino acids: CASSQVWVANTGELFF. In nucleotides, the CDR3 is TGCGCCAGCAGCCAAGTTTGGGTTGCGAACACCGGGGAGCTGTTTTTT.

In its sample, this clonotype was seen many times. The chain recombines TRBV3-1 with TRBJ2-3, with D possibly being TRBD1 (5 bases). Trimming pared 3 bases from V and 1 base from J, leaving 17 bases between. The CDR3 is 17 residues long. The V gene's germline CDR1 is LGHDT and CDR2 YNNKEL (reference sequence). CDR3 in amino acids: CASSHPQGSGGTDTQYF. In DNA form, the CDR3 reads TGTGCCAGCAGCCATCCCCAGGGTTCGGGCGGCACAGATACGCAGTATTTT.

Turning to this clonotype: Since a much larger clone is just one base distant, this may be a read error. The rearrangement joins TRBV20-1 to TRBJ2-7; TRBD1 matches at 9 bases. The CDR3 totals 14 residues. The V gene's germline CDR1 is DFQATT and CDR2 SNEGSKA (reference sequence). With V trimmed by 5 bases and J by 0 bases, 5 bases remained unmatched. This chain's CDR3 is CSAGGTGYSYEQYF. CDR3 in DNA: TGCAGTGCTGGAGGGACAGGGTACTCCTACGAGCAGTACTTC.

This clonotype was seen repeatedly, ten times or more. The chain employs TRBV4-3 and TRBJ1-1; D might be TRBD1 (5 bases). Germline loops: CDR1 LGHNA, CDR2 YSLEER. The CDR3 extends over 15 amino acids. V lost 0 bases and J lost 5, with 13 bases in between. In DNA form, the CDR3 reads TGCGCCAGCAGCCAAGAGACAGTTCTTGCGACTGAAGCTTTCTTT. Translated, it gives CASSQETVLATEAFF.

This clonotype was counted ten times or more. The chain combines TRBV20-1 with TRBJ2-7; 9 bases line up with TRBD2. CDR3 length equals 15 residues. Losses at the gene ends were 0 bases for V and 5 bases for J; bases not matched to a gene: 8. The V gene's germline CDR1 is DFQATT and CDR2 SNEGSKA (reference sequence). The chain's CDR3 is CSARDSRGGSHEQYF. CDR3 DNA sequence: TGCAGTGCTAGAGATTCGCGGGGGGGCTCGCACGAGCAGTACTTC.

This clonotype appeared many times. The chain employs TRBV3-1 and TRBJ2-4; no clear D gene. CDR1 and CDR2 from the germline V gene are LGHDT and YNNKEL (reference sequence). Trimming took off 0 bases at V and 0 bases at J, with 12 bases between the two ends. This CDR3 is 17 amino acids long. CDR3 loop: CASSQEAATLAKNIQYF. The CDR3 DNA sequence: TGTGCCAGCAGCCAAGAGGCGGCAACGCTAGCCAAAAACATTCAGTACTTC.